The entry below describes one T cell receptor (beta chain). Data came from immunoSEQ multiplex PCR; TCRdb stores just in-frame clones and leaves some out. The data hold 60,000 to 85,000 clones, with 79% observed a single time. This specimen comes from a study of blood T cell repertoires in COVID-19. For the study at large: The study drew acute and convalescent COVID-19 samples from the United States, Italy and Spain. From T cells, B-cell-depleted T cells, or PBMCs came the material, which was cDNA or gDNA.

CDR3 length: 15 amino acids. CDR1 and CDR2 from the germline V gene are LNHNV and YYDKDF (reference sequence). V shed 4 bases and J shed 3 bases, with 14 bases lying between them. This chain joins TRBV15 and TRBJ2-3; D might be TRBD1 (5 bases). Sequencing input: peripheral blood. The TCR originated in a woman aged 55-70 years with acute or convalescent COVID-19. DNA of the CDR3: TGTGCCACCAGCACAGGGTCCACAGTTACAGATACGCAGTATTTT. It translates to CATSTGSTVTDTQYF.